The clone carrying this T cell receptor beta chain was observed a few times. Antigen specificity is unknown. The V segment lost 6 bases and the J segment 4 bases; nucleotides outside the gene matches: 5. Germline V gives CDR1 SNHLY, CDR2 FYNNEI. This CDR3 is built from 13 residues. This sample was included in a study of cytomegalovirus exposure and HLA in healthy donors. Notes on the study in general: Likely technical artifact: a cluster of highly shared sequence variants. Most CMV-associated TCR beta chains appeared HLA-restricted in a later analysis. TCR beta sequences reportedly predicted most subjects' HLA-A and HLA-B alleles accurately. HLA allele associations emerged for roughly 16,000 TCR beta sequences in a later analysis, at 0.05 false discovery rate.

The PCR used 60 Vbeta and 13 Jbeta primers. TCRdb's copy holds only in-frame clones and misses some; the assay was immunoSEQ multiplex PCR. The sample consists of 120,000 or so clones, 7% to 9.5% of them appearing once. This chain connects TRBV2 to TRBJ2-7; TRBD1 matches at 8 bases. Sequenced material: PBMCs. This clonotype was obtained from a woman in her thirties or forties in good health and CMV-seropositive. CDR3 bases: TGTGCCAGCAGCTTGACAGGGGTTTACGAGCAGTACTTC. Translation: CASSLTGVYEQYF. Combining the CDR3 with reference TRBV2 and TRBJ2-7 gives the whole variable domain EPEVTQTPSHQVTQMGQEVILRCVPISNHLYFYWYRQILGQKVEFLVSFYNNEISEKSEIFDDQFSVERPDGSNFTLKIRSTKLEDSAMYFCASSLTGVYEQYFGPGTRLTVT.